The 6 T cell receptor beta chains presented below share a single source sample, sequenced in a study of neoadjuvant anti-PD-1 for oral cavity cancer. The repertoire was sequenced with immunoSEQ multiplex PCR; TCRdb's copy has only in-frame clones and lacks some. Of tens of thousands of clones in the sample, about 86% were seen once. Specimen: PBMCs, collected before nivolumab (anti-PD-1) treatment. These receptor sequences come from a person aged 40 to 85 with oral cavity squamous cell carcinoma.

This chain connects TRBV30 to TRBJ1-2, with D unclear. CDR3 length equals 12 residues. V lost 5 bases, J lost 8 bases, and 15 bases lay in between. Germline V gene data show CDR1 as GTSNPN and CDR2 as SVGIG (reference sequence). The CDR3 protein is CAWDGGFGGYTF. CDR3 bases: TGTGCCTGGGACGGAGGGTTTGGGGGCTACACCTTC.

This clone showed up just a few times. This chain joins TRBV19 and TRBJ1-1, with D unclear. This CDR3 is built from 14 residues. Germline assignment: CDR1 LNHDA and CDR2 SQIVND (reference sequence). V was cut by 7 bases and J by 2 bases, with 14 bases left in between. This chain's CDR3 is CASKFREPNTEAFF. The DNA for the CDR3 is TGTGCCAGTAAATTTCGGGAGCCTAACACTGAAGCTTTCTTT. The full variable domain, in which reference TRBV19 and TRBJ1-1 provide the parts outside the CDR3, is DGGITQSPKYLFRKEGQNVTLSCEQNLNHDAMYWYRQDPGQGLRLIYYSQIVNDFQKGDIAEGYSVSREKKESFPLTVTSAQKNPTAFYLCASKFREPNTEAFFGQGTRLTVV.

The chain joins TRBV4-2 to TRBJ2-3; D remains unclear. Looked up from germline, CDR1 is LGHNA and CDR2 is YNFKEQ. V was shortened by 4 bases and J by 4 bases, with 12 bases between the two germline ends. The CDR3 runs to 14 residues. This chain's CDR3 is CASSPEPLADTQYF. The CDR3 nucleotides are TGTGCCAGCAGCCCCGAGCCCCTAGCAGATACGCAGTATTTT.

The chain links TRBV11-3 to TRBJ1-1; 7 positions agree with TRBD1. The trim removed 8 bases at V and 1 base at J, leaving 7 bases unmatched. The CDR3 extends over 14 amino acids. The germline V gene has CDR1 SGHNT and CDR2 YENEEA. The CDR3 nucleotides read TGTGCCAGCTCAGGGGGGGGCACGAACACTGAAGCTTTCTTT. It is translated as CASSGGGTNTEAFF.

Of note for this clone: This same CDR3 is encoded by further DNA sequences in the sample. This chain connects TRBV30 to TRBJ1-5; a possible D gene is TRBD1 (5 bases). Trimming pared 0 bases from V and 4 bases from J, leaving 7 bases between. The CDR3 runs 13 residues. Germline CDR1 reads GTSNPN; CDR2 reads SVGIG (reference sequence). In DNA form, the CDR3 reads TGTGCCTGGAGTGTCCAGGGTAATCAGCCCCAGCATTTT. Its translation: CAWSVQGNQPQHF.

The J gene is TRBJ1-2, the V gene TRBV10-3, with no clear D. Germline CDR1 and CDR2: ENHRY and SYGVKD. V lost 6 bases and J 7 bases, leaving 9 bases between the germline ends. The CDR3 is 11 amino acids. This chain's CDR3 is CAISDVSGYTF. The CDR3 DNA reads TGTGCCATCAGCGACGTTTCTGGCTACACCTTC.